Listed here is a single TCR beta chain. TCRdb's copy holds only in-frame clones and misses some; the assay was immunoSEQ multiplex PCR. The table has 80,000 to 95,000 clones, over 70% seen once. The entry originates in a study of blood T cell repertoires in COVID-19. V was clipped by 5 bases and J by 0 bases, with 15 bases between them. Germline CDR1 is SEHNR and CDR2 is FQNEAQ (reference sequence). The CDR3 consists of 16 residues. Sequencing was done on a sample of peripheral blood. The source is a woman aged 45 to 65 with acute or convalescent COVID-19. The J gene is TRBJ2-3, the V gene TRBV7-9; possible D gene TRBD1, 6 bases. In nucleotides, the CDR3 is TGTGCCAGCAGCCGTTCGGGGACACCTAGCACAGATACGCAGTATTTT. Translation gives CASSRSGTPSTDTQYF.